One sample yielded the 8 T cell receptor beta chains listed below, sequenced in a study of control samples from healthy donors and cancer patients. Clones were read by immunoSEQ multiplex PCR, and TCRdb kept only the in-frame ones, dropping some. The sample consists of about 190,000 clones, around 90% of them appearing once. Sequenced input: blood. The receptors come from a man aged 30-40 years in good health.

The chain uses TRBV6-6 and TRBJ1-5; no reliable D call. CDR3 length equals 15 residues. The germline CDR1 and CDR2 sequences are MNHNY and SVGAGI (reference sequence). Deletions cut 1 base from V and 7 bases from J, with 14 bases between. As DNA, the CDR3 is TGTGCCAGCAGTTACTACGACAATACACGACAGCCCCAGCATTTT. Amino acids: CASSYYDNTRQPQHF.

The V call is TRBV7-2, the J call TRBJ1-5; D is undetermined. Germline CDR1 SGHTA, CDR2 FQGNSA. Between the trimmed V and J ends, which lost 0 bases and 3 bases, there was a span of 6 bases. The CDR3 totals 14 residues. The CDR3 loop is CASSLAADNQPQHF. In nucleotides, the CDR3 is TGTGCCAGCAGCTTAGCGGCGGACAATCAGCCCCAGCATTTT.

The rearrangement uses TRBV3-1 (or the pseudogene TRBV3-2) and TRBJ1-4; D ambiguous. The CDR3 is made up of 17 amino acids. Germline values: CDR1 LGHDT, CDR2 YNNKEL (reference sequence). V lost 1 base, J lost 0 bases, and 12 bases lay in between. CDR3 nucleotides: TGTGCCAGCAGCCAAGCTCGGGATGATTCAACTAATGAAAAACTGTTTTTT. Encoded protein: CASSQARDDSTNEKLFF.

This chain links TRBV27 with TRBJ2-7, with D perhaps assigned TRBD1 or TRBD2 (6 bases each). Trimming shortened V by 4 bases and J by 3 bases, and 13 bases separated the two germline ends. This CDR3 spans 14 amino acids. Germline assignment: CDR1 MNHEY and CDR2 SMNVEV (reference sequence). The CDR3 loop is CASSSRGRGYEQYF. The CDR3 DNA reads as TGTGCCAGCAGTTCACGGGGGCGAGGCTACGAGCAGTACTTC.

The CDR3 loop is CASSAEQRLSGNTIYF. In DNA form, the CDR3 reads TGTGCCAGCAGCGCAGAACAACGCCTCTCTGGAAACACCATATATTTT. This sequence joins TRBV7-9 and TRBJ1-3; D gene uncertain. The germline gives CDR1 SEHNR, CDR2 FQNEAQ (reference sequence). V was clipped by 5 bases and J by 0 bases, with 14 bases between them. This CDR3 comprises 16 residues.

The chain recombines TRBV10-1 with TRBJ1-1; D possibly corresponds to TRBD1 (5 bases). V lost 1 base and J lost 2, with 11 bases in between. CDR3 size: 15 residues. CDR1 is WNHNN, CDR2 SYGVQD, per germline (reference sequence). CDR3 protein: CASSEFPGPNTEAFF. The DNA of the CDR3 is TGCGCCAGCAGTGAGTTCCCGGGGCCTAACACTGAAGCTTTCTTT.

V and J are TRBV29-1 and TRBJ1-2; D unresolved. Germline CDR1 reads SQVTM; CDR2 reads ANQGSEA. This CDR3 is built from 14 residues. The germline V and J ends were trimmed by 1 base and 7 bases, with 16 bases remaining between them. In nucleotides, the CDR3 is TGCAGCGTTGAAGGGGCGCTCTCTGTGGCTGGCTACACCTTC. It specifies CSVEGALSVAGYTF.

The chain couples TRBV3-1 (or the pseudogene TRBV3-2) to TRBJ2-7; TRBD1 aligns across 11 bases. This CDR3 has 16 residues. With 6 bases clipped from V and 2 bases from J, the junction kept 9 bases outside the gene matches. CDR1 and CDR2 from the germline V gene are LGHDT and YNNKEL (reference sequence). DNA of the CDR3: TGTGCCAGCAGATTCGGACAGGGGGCTTTTCCCTACGAGCAGTACTTC. This encodes CASRFGQGAFPYEQYF.